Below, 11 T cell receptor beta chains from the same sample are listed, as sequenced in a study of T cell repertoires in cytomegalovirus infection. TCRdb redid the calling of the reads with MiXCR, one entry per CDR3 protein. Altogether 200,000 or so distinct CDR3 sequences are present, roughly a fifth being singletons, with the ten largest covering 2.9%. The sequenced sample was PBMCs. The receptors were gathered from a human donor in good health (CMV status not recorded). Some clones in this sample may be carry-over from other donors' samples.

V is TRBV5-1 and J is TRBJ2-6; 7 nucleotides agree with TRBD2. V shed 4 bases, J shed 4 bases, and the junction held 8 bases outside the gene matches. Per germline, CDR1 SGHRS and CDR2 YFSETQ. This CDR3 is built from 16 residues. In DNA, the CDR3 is TGCGCCAGCAGCCGATCGGGGGGATCCGGGGCCAACGTCCTGACTTTC. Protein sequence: CASSRSGGSGANVLTF.

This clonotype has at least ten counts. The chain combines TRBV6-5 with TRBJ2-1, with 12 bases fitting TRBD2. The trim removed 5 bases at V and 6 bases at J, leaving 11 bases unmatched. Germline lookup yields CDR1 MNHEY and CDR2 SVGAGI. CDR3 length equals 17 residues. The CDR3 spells CASSHHGLAGGLNEQFF. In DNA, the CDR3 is TGTGCCAGCAGTCACCATGGTCTAGCGGGGGGGCTCAATGAGCAGTTCTTC.

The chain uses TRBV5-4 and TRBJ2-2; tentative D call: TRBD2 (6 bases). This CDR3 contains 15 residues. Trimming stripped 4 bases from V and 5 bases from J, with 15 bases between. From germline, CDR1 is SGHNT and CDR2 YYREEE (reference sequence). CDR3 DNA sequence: TGTGCCAGCAGCGCCGTCGCGGGAACGACCGGGGAGCTGTTTTTT. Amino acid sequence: CASSAVAGTTGELFF.

CDR3 coding DNA: TGCGCCAGCAGCCAAGATTGGGGGGTTGGAAATTCACCCCTCCACTTT. Encoded protein: CASSQDWGVGNSPLHF. This rearrangement joins TRBV4-1 to TRBJ1-6; weak D call: TRBD1 (5 bases). The CDR3 is 16 residues long. Looked up from germline, CDR1 is MGHRA and CDR2 is YSYEKL. Trimming took 0 bases from V and 7 from J, leaving 13 bases between them.

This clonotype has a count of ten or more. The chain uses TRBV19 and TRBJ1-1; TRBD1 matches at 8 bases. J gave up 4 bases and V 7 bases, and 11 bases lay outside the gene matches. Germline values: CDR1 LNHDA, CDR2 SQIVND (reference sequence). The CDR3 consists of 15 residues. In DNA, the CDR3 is TGTGCCAGTATCAAACCGGGACAGGTAATCACTGAAGCTTTCTTT. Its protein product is CASIKPGQVITEAFF.

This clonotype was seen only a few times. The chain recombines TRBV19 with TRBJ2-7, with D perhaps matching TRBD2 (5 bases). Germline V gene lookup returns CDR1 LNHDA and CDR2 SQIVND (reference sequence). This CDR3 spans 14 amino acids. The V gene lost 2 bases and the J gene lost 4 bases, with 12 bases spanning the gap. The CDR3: CASSILGGGYEQYF. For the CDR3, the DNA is TGTGCCAGTAGTATACTAGGAGGCGGGTACGAGCAGTACTTC.

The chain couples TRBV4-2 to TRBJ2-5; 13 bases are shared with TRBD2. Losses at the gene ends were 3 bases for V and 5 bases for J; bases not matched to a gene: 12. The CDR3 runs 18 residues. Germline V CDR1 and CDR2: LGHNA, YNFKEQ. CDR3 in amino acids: CASSQELAGGPLMETQYF. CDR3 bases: TGTGCCAGCAGCCAGGAACTAGCGGGAGGGCCCTTGATGGAGACCCAGTACTTC.

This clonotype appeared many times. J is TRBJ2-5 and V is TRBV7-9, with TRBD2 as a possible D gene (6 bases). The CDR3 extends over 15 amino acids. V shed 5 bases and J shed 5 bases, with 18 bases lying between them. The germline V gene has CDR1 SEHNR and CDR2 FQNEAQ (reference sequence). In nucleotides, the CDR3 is TGTGCCAGCAGCGGGGTTAGCGGCCTCATGGAGACCCAGTACTTC. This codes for CASSGVSGLMETQYF.

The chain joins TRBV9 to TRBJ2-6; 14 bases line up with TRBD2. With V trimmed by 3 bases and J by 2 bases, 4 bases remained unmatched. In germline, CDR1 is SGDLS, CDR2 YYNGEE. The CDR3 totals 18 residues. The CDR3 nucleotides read TGTGCCAGCAGCGGGGGACTAGCGGGGGTACCTGGGGCCAACGTCCTGACTTTC. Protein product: CASSGGLAGVPGANVLTF.

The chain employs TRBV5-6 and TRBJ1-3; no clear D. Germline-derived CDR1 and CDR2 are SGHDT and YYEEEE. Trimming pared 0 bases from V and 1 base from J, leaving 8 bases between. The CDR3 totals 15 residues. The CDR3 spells CASSLGAGSGNTIYF. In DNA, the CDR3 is TGTGCCAGCAGCTTGGGTGCGGGATCTGGAAACACCATATATTTT.

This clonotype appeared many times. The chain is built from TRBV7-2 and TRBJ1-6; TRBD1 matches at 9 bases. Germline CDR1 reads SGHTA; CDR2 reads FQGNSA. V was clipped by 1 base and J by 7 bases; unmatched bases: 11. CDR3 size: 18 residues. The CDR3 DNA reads TGTGCCAGCAGCTTAGAGGTTGGGACAGGGTTTGGGAATTCACCCCTCCACTTT. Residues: CASSLEVGTGFGNSPLHF.